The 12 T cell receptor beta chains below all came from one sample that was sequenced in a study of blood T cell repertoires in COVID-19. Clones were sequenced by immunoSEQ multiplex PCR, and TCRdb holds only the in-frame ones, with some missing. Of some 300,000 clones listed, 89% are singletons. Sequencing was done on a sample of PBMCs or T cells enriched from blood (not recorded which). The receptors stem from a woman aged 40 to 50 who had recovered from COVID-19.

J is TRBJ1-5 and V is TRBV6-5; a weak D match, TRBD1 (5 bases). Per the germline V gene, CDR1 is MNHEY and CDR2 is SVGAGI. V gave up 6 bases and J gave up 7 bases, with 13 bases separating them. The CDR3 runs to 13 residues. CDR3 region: CASSRVVGQPQHF. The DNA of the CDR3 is TGTGCCAGCAGCAGGGTTGTGGGCCAGCCCCAGCATTTT.

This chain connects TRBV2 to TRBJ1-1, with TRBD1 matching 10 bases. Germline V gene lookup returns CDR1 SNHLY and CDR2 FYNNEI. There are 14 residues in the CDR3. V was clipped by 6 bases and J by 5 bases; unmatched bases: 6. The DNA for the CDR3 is TGTGCCAGCAGCCACGGGACAGGGGTAACTGAAGCTTTCTTT. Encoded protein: CASSHGTGVTEAFF.

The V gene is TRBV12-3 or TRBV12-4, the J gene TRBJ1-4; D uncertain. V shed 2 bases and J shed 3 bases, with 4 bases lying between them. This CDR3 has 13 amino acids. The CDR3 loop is CASSLQANEKLFF. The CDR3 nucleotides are TGTGCCAGCAGTTTACAGGCTAATGAAAAACTGTTTTTT.

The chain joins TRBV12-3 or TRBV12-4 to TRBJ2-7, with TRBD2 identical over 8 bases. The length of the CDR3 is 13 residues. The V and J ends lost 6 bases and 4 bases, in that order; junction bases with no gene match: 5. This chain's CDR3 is CASSNSGRYEQYF. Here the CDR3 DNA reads TGTGCCAGCAGCAACAGCGGGAGATACGAGCAGTACTTC.

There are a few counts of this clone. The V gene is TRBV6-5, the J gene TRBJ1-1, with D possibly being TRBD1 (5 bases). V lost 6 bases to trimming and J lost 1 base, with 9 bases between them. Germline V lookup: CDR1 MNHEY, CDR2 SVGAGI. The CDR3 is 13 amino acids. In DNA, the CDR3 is TGTGCCAGCAGCGACAGAGGGAACACTGAAGCTTTCTTT. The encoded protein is CASSDRGNTEAFF.

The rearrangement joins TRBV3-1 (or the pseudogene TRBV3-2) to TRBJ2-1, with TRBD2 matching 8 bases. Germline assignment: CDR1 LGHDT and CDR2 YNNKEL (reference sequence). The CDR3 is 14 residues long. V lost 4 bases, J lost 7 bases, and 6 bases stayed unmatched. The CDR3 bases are TGTGCCAGCAGCCGTCCGGGGGGGCTGAATGAGCAGTTCTTC. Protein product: CASSRPGGLNEQFF.

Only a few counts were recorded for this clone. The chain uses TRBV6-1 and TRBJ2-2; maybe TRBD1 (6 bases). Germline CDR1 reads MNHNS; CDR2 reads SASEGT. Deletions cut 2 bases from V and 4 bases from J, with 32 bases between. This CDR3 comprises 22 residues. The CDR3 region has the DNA TGTGCCAGCAGTGAAAGGTCGATGCCCCCAGGCATTTGGACAGTTCCCACCGGGGAGCTGTTTTTT. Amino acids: CASSERSMPPGIWTVPTGELFF.

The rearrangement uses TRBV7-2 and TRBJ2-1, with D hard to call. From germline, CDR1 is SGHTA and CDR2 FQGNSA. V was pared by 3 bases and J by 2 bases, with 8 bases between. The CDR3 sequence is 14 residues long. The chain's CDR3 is CASSLEIPYNEQFF. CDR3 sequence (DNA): TGTGCCAGCAGCTTGGAGATACCCTACAATGAGCAGTTCTTC.

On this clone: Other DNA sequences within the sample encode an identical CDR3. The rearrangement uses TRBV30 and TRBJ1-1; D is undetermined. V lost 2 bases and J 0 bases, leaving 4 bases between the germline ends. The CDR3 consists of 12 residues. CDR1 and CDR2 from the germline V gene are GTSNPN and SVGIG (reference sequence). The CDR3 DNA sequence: TGTGCCTGGAGTACAATGAACACTGAAGCTTTCTTT. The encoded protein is CAWSTMNTEAFF.

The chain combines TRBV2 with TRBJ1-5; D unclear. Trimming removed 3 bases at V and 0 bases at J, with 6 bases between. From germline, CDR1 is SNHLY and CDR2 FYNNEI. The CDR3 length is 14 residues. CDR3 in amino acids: CASSDSHSNQPQHF. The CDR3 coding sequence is TGTGCCAGCAGTGATTCCCATAGCAATCAGCCCCAGCATTTT.

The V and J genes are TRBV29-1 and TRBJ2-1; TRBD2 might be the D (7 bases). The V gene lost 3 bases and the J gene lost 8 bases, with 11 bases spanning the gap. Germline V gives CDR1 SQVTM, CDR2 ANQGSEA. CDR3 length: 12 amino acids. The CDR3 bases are TGCAGCGTTGAGGGGGAGGGGGATGAGCAGTTCTTC. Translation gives CSVEGEGDEQFF.

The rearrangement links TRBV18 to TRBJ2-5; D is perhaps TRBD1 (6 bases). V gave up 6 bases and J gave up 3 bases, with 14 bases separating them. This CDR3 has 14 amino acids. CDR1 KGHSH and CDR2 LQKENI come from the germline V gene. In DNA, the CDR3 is TGTGCCAGCTCTCCTACAGGGTTGAAAGAGACCCAGTACTTC. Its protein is CASSPTGLKETQYF.